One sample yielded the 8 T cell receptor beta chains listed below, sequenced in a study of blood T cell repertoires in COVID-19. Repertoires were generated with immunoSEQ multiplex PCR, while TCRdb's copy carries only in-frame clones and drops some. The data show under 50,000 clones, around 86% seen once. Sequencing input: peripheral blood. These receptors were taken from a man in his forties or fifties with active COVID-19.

CDR3 residues: CASSEMRGYTF. The DNA for the CDR3 is TGTGCCAGCAGTGAAATGAGGGGCTACACCTTC. The rearrangement joins TRBV2 to TRBJ1-2; D remains unclear. Per germline, CDR1 SNHLY and CDR2 FYNNEI. CDR3 length: 11 residues. Trimming left V 2 bases short and J 8 bases short, with 6 bases between. The full variable domain, with the rest looked up from reference TRBV2 and TRBJ1-2, is EPEVTQTPSHQVTQMGQEVILRCVPISNHLYFYWYRQILGQKVEFLVSFYNNEISEKSEIFDDQFSVERPDGSNFTLKIRSTKLEDSAMYFCASSEMRGYTFGSGTRLTVV.

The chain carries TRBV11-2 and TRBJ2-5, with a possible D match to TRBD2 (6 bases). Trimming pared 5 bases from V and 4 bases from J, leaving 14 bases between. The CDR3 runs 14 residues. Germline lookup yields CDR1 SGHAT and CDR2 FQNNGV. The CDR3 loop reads CASSPTTGGETQYF. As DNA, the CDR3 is TGTGCCAGCAGCCCCACCACCGGGGGAGAGACCCAGTACTTC. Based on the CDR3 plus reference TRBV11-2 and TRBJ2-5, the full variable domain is EAGVAQSPRYKIIEKRQSVAFWCNPISGHATLYWYQQILGQGPKLLIQFQNNGVVDDSQLPKDRFSAERLKGVDSTLKIQPAKLEDSAVYLCASSPTTGGETQYFGPGTRLLVL.

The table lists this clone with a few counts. CDR3 bases: TGTGCCAGCAGCTTACCTAGCGGGCTTGACAATGAGCAGTTCTTC. Protein product: CASSLPSGLDNEQFF. This chain uses TRBV7-3 with TRBJ2-1, with 8 bases fitting TRBD2. This CDR3 region has 15 residues. The V gene's germline CDR1 is SGHTA and CDR2 FQGTGA. V lost 2 bases, J lost 5 bases, and 5 bases stayed unmatched.

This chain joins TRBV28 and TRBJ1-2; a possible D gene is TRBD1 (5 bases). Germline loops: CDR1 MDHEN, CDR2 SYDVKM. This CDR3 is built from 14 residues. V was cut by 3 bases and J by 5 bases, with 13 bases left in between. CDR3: CASSFERGGYGYTF. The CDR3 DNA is TGTGCCAGCAGTTTTGAGAGGGGAGGGTATGGCTACACCTTC.

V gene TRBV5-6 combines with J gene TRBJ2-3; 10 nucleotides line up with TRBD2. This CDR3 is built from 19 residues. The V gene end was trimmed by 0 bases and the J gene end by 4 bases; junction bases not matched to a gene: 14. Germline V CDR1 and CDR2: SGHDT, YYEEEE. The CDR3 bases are TGTGCCAGCAGCTTGGCGGCTAGCGGGAGAGGATATGGGGCAGATACGCAGTATTTT. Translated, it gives CASSLAASGRGYGADTQYF.

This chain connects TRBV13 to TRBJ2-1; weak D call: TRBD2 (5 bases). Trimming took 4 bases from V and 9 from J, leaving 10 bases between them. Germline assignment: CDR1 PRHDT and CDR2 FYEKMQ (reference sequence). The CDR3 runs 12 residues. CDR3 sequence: CASSSSYGEQFF. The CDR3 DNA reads TGTGCCAGCAGCTCTAGCTACGGTGAGCAGTTCTTC.

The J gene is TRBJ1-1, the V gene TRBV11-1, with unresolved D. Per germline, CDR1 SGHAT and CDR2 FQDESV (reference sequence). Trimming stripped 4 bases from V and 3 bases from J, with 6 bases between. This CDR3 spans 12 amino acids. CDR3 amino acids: CASSSRYTEAFF. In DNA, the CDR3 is TGTGCCAGCAGCTCGAGGTACACTGAAGCTTTCTTT.

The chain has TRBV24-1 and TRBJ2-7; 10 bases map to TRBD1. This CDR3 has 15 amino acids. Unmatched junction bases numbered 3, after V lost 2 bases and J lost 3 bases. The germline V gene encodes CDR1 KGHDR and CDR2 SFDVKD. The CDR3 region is CATSDSGTGVYEQYF. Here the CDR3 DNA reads TGTGCCACCAGTGATTCCGGGACAGGGGTCTACGAGCAGTACTTC.